This T cell receptor (beta chain) was sequenced during a study of CD8+ T cells in alopecia areata. Study-wide findings and caveats: Sharing of TCRs across patients appeared less clear than in mice, possibly for HLA-related reasons. Lesional scalp exceeded normal scalp in clonality, especially in alopecia totalis/universalis.

The sequencing template was cDNA reverse transcribed from extracted RNA. Sequenced by immunoSEQ multiplex PCR; TCRdb stores in-frame clones only, minus some. The table lists fewer than 90,000 clones, roughly half of them singletons. Details on this clone: Its antigen is unknown.

CDR3 length equals 14 residues. Germline V gene sequence: CDR1 SGHVS, CDR2 FQNEAQ. The germline V and J ends were trimmed by 0 bases and 3 bases, with 9 bases remaining between them. The chain carries TRBV7-8 and TRBJ2-7; no clear D gene. This TCR was sampled from a human donor with alopecia areata. Material: NKG2D-high CD8+ T cells sorted from blood. In nucleotides, the CDR3 is TGTGCCAGCAGCTTAGCCAGCGTAAGCTACGAGCAGTACTTC. This gives the protein CASSLASVSYEQYF.